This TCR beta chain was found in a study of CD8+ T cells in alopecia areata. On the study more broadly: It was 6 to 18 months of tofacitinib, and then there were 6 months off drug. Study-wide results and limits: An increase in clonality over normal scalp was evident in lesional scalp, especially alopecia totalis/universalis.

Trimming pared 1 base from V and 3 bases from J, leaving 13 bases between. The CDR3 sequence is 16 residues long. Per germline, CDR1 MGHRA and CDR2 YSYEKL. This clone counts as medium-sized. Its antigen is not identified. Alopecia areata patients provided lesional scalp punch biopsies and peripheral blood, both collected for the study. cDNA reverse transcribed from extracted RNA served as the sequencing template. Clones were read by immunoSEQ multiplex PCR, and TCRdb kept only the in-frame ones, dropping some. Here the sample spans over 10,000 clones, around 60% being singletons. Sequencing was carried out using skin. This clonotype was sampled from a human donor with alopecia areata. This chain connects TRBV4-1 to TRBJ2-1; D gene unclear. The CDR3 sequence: CASSQVDMGFYNEQFF. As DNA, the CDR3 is TGCGCCAGCAGCCAAGTAGATATGGGATTCTACAATGAGCAGTTCTTC.